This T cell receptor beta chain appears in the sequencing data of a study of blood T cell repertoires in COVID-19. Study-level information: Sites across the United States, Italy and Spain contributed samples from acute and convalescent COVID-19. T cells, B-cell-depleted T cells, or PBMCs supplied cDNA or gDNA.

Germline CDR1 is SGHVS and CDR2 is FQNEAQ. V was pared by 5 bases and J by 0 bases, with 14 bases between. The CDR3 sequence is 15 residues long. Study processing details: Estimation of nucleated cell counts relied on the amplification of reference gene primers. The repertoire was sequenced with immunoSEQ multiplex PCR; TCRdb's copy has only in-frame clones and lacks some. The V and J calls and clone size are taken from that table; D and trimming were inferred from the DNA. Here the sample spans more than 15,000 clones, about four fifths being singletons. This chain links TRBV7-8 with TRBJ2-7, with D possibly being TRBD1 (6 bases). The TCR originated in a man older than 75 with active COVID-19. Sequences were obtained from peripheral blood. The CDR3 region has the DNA TGTGCCAGCAGCAAGAACAGGGCAAGCTCCTACGAGCAGTACTTC. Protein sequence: CASSKNRASSYEQYF.